Listed below are T cell receptor beta chains from one sample, sequenced in a study of blood T cells in healthy people across ages. TCRdb re-called the 5' RACE reads with MiXCR, one entry per CDR3 protein. The data contain approximately 820,000 distinct CDR3 sequences, under 45% of them singletons. The sample comprised blood. Every receptor here comes from a man aged 55 to 70 in good health. CDR3s include the opening cysteine and the closing phenylalanine or tryptophan. A D gene is named only where the DNA matches it firmly. Part of the rows lack a size; the others show once, few, many or a class for expanded clones.

TRBV5-6	-	15	TRBD2	TRBJ2-7	CASSLLASGGYEQYF	TGTGCCAGCAGCTTGCTGGCTAGCGGGGGCTACGAGCAGTACTTC
TRBV7-2	-	14	TRBD1	TRBJ1-1	CASSVVGTGGKAFF	TGTGCCAGCAGCGTAGTAGGGACAGGGGGAAAAGCTTTCTTT
TRBV5-1	few	15	TRBD1	TRBJ2-3	CASRPGQGAFSTQYF	TGCGCCAGCCGCCCGGGACAGGGGGCGTTCAGTACGCAGTATTTT
TRBV5-1	few	14	-	TRBJ1-6	CASSFALQGSPLHF	TGCGCCAGCAGCTTTGCCCTACAGGGATCACCCCTCCACTTT
TRBV15	-	16	TRBD1	TRBJ1-2	CATRRPGTAEFSGYTF	TGTGCCACCCGGAGACCAGGGACAGCGGAATTTTCTGGCTACACCTTC
TRBV7-9	-	16	TRBD1	TRBJ2-3	CASSLSSGTVGDTQYF	TGTGCCAGCAGCTTATCCTCGGGGACAGTAGGCGATACGCAGTATTTT
TRBV20-1	few	16	-	TRBJ1-2	CSASPPGDVANYGYTF	TGCAGTGCTAGCCCACCAGGGGACGTTGCTAACTATGGCTACACCTTC
TRBV5-1	-	15	-	TRBJ2-3	CASSLVGVSTDTQYF	TGCGCCAGCAGCTTAGTCGGGGTCAGCACAGATACGCAGTATTTT
TRBV4-1	-	16	TRBD2	TRBJ2-1	CASSLMGTSGGNEQFF	TGCGCCAGCAGCCTAATGGGGACTAGCGGGGGTAATGAGCAGTTCTTC
TRBV7-3	few	13	-	TRBJ1-1	CASKEGRNTEAFF	TGTGCCAGCAAGGAGGGGAGGAACACTGAAGCTTTCTTT
TRBV6-5	-	14	TRBD2	TRBJ2-1	CASSQTGTSGAEFF	TGTGCCAGCAGTCAGACCGGGACTAGCGGTGCTGAGTTCTTC
TRBV3-1	-	14	TRBD1	TRBJ1-4	CASSRRTGVEKLFF	TGTGCCAGCAGCCGACGGACAGGGGTCGAAAAACTGTTTTTT
TRBV6-2/TRBV6-3	-	14	-	TRBJ2-5	CASSTGTIAETQYF	TGTGCCAGCAGTACCGGGACAATTGCAGAGACCCAGTACTTC
TRBV15	-	16	-	TRBJ2-5	CATSRAGSGGQETQYF	TGTGCCACCAGCAGAGCCGGGTCTGGGGGCCAAGAGACCCAGTACTTC
TRBV12-3/TRBV12-4	many	15	-	TRBJ2-7	CASSYITGSHYEQYF	TGTGCCAGCAGTTACATCACGGGGAGCCACTACGAGCAGTACTTC
TRBV10-3	few	15	TRBD1	TRBJ2-5	CAISELGGPQETQYF	TGTGCCATCAGTGAACTAGGGGGCCCTCAAGAGACCCAGTACTTC
TRBV7-2	-	17	-	TRBJ2-3	CASSSDPKRAFTDTQYF	TGTGCCAGCAGCTCAGACCCAAAGCGGGCCTTCACAGATACGCAGTATTTT